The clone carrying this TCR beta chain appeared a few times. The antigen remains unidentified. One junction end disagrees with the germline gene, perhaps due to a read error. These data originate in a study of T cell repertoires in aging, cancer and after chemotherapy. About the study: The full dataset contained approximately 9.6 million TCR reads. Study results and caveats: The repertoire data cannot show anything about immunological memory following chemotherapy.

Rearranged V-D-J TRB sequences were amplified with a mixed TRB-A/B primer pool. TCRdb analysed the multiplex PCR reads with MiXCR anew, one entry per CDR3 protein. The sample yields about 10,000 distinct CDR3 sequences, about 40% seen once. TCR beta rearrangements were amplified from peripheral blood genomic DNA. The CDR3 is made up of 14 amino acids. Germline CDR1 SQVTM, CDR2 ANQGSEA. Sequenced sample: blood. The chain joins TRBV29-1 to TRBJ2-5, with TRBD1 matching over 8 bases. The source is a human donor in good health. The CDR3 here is CSVVGRLQDRALTF. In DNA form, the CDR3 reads TGCAGCGTTGTAGGGAGGTTACAGGACAGGGCCCTCACCTTC.